Listed below are T cell receptor beta chains from one sample, sequenced in a study of T cell repertoires in cytomegalovirus infection. Each CDR3 protein gets one entry after TCRdb re-called the reads with MiXCR. The data contain around 69,000 distinct CDR3 sequences, 20% to 25% of them singletons. The antigens these receptors bind are not known. Sequencing used CD8+ T cells from cultured PBMCs, obtained from culture after CMV antigen stimulation. These receptors were obtained from a human donor in good health (CMV status not recorded). Some clones in this sample may be carry-over from other donors' samples. Both conserved end residues are part of each CDR3. D genes are given only for firm matches. Not all rows give a size; the values are once, few, many and, for expanded clones, a class.

V gene	J gene	clone size	D gene	CDR3 DNA	CDR3 protein
TRBV7-6	TRBJ2-2	.	.	TGTGCCAGCAGCTTAGGAACAGAGGACACCGGGGAGCTGTTTTTT	CASSLGTEDTGELFF
TRBV7-2	TRBJ2-7	few	.	TGTGCCAGCAGCTTAGCTTCCAGGGGCTCCTACGAGCAGTACTTC	CASSLASRGSYEQYF
TRBV11-2	TRBJ1-1	few	.	TGTGCCAGTGCTATGGGCGGTAACACTGAAGCTTTCTTT	CASAMGGNTEAFF
TRBV7-8	TRBJ2-4	.	TRBD2	TGTGCCAGCAGCTTATGGGCTAGCGGGGCTCTAGCCAAAAACATTCAGTACTTC	CASSLWASGALAKNIQYF
TRBV9	TRBJ1-1	.	.	TGTGCCAGCAGCGTAGCCCAGAACACTGAAGCTTTCTTT	CASSVAQNTEAFF
TRBV7-9	TRBJ1-2	few	.	TGTGCCAGCAGCCCGCGAAGTCTAGGAAACTATGGCTACACCTTC	CASSPRSLGNYGYTF
TRBV7-9	TRBJ1-1	few	.	TGTGCCAGCAGCATAGCTGGGTTTAGTGAAGCTTTCTTT	CASSIAGFSEAFF
TRBV4-3	TRBJ2-1	few	TRBD2	TGCGCCAGCAGCCAGAACCTAGCGGGGGCGTACAATGAGCAGTTCTTC	CASSQNLAGAYNEQFF
TRBV7-9	TRBJ2-7	.	.	TGTGCCAGCAGCCCGGTGCAGGGAGCTACCTACGAGCAGTACTTC	CASSPVQGATYEQYF
TRBV6-2/TRBV6-3	TRBJ2-2	.	TRBD1	TGTGCCAGCTGCTACCCTTGGGACAGTGAGTTCCGGGAGCTGTTTTTT	CASCYPWDSEFRELFF
TRBV7-8	TRBJ1-1	few	TRBD1	TGTGCCAGCAGCGTAGACAGGGCCTTCACTGAAGCTTTCTTT	CASSVDRAFTEAFF
TRBV5-1	TRBJ1-4	.	TRBD1	TGCGCCAGCAGCACGGGACAGGGGGTTTTCGCAACTAATGAAAAACTGTTTTTT	CASSTGQGVFATNEKLFF
TRBV9	TRBJ2-1	few	TRBD2	TGTGCCAGCAGCGTTAGCGGGGGCTCCTACAATGAGCAGTTCTTC	CASSVSGGSYNEQFF
TRBV19	TRBJ1-2	few	.	TGTGCCAGTAGTCCCAACTTGGGGGCGTATGGCTACACCTTC	CASSPNLGAYGYTF
TRBV7-6	TRBJ2-5	.	TRBD2	TGTGCCAGCAGGCCGCCTAGCGGACAAGAGACCCAGTACTTC	CASRPPSGQETQYF
TRBV6-2/TRBV6-3	TRBJ1-1	.	.	TGTGCCAGCAGTTACCAGGGGACACGTTTCTCTGAAGCTTTCTTT	CASSYQGTRFSEAFF
TRBV4-3	TRBJ1-4	few	.	TGCGCCAGCAGCCAAGATCCCAGAGGAGACGAAAAACTGTTTTTT	CASSQDPRGDEKLFF
TRBV9	TRBJ2-1	.	.	TGTGCCAGCACCCCTGGACAGCTCTACAATGAGCAGTTCTTC	CASTPGQLYNEQFF
TRBV7-8	TRBJ1-2	.	TRBD1	TGTGCCAGCAGCTTAGGGACAGGGGTAGGGACCTATGGCTACACCTTC	CASSLGTGVGTYGYTF
TRBV6-2/TRBV6-3	TRBJ1-1	.	TRBD1	TGTGCCAGCAGGCCGACAGGGGGGAACACTGAAGCTTTCTTT	CASRPTGGNTEAFF
TRBV20-1	TRBJ2-7	.	TRBD1	TGCAGTGCCCCCGGACAGGGCCGACTCTACGAGCAGTACTTC	CSAPGQGRLYEQYF
TRBV27	TRBJ2-2	.	TRBD1	TGTGCCAGCAGTTTATATAATACCCCCGCGGGACAGGGGGCCGGGGAGCTGTTTTTT	CASSLYNTPAGQGAGELFF
TRBV28	TRBJ1-3	few	.	TGTGCCAGCAGTTTATACTCCCACCGGGACTCTGGAAACACCATATATTTT	CASSLYSHRDSGNTIYF
TRBV30	TRBJ2-7	few	.	TGTGCCTGGGGTGAGGGCTACGAGCAGTACTTC	CAWGEGYEQYF
TRBV7-2	TRBJ2-1	.	.	TGTGCCAGCAGCCCGAGAGCCTATAGGGGGGCATACAATGAGCAGTTCTTC	CASSPRAYRGAYNEQFF
TRBV6-2/TRBV6-3	TRBJ1-2	few	.	TGTGCCAGCAGCGCAGGACCGACCATTTATGGCTACACCTTC	CASSAGPTIYGYTF
TRBV6-2/TRBV6-3	TRBJ2-2	few	TRBD1	TGTGCCAGCAGTTACTCGATTTCGTTGACAGGGGTTCCCGGGGAGCTGTTTTTT	CASSYSISLTGVPGELFF
TRBV27	TRBJ1-1	.	TRBD1	TGTGCCAGCGGGGACAGCCGAATCAATGAAGCTTTCTTT	CASGDSRINEAFF
TRBV12-3/TRBV12-4	TRBJ2-5	.	TRBD1	TGTGCCAGCAGTTTATTCGCTCGGACAGGGGGGTTCGAGACCCAGTACTTC	CASSLFARTGGFETQYF
TRBV7-2	TRBJ1-1	.	TRBD1	TGTGCCAGCAGCTTTTGGGGGGCCACAGGGGATACTGAAGCTTTCTTT	CASSFWGATGDTEAFF
TRBV6-1	TRBJ1-2	.	TRBD1	TGTGCCAGCAGTGAAGCGCCAGTGGACAGGGACAACTATGGCTACACCTTC	CASSEAPVDRDNYGYTF
TRBV28	TRBJ2-3	few	TRBD2	TGTGCCAGCATCCGACTAGCGGGGTTAGCTAGTACGCAGTATTTT	CASIRLAGLASTQYF
TRBV7-2	TRBJ2-7	.	.	TGTGCCAGCACCATCGCTGGTAGGCCTCGTGAGCAGTACTTC	CASTIAGRPREQYF
TRBV7-8	TRBJ2-1	.	TRBD2	TGTGCCAGCAGCTTACCTGGACTAGTGATTGGCTACAATGAGCAGTTCTTC	CASSLPGLVIGYNEQFF
TRBV19	TRBJ1-2	.	.	TGTGCCGTCAAATCTAGTCGGCTATACCTTGGCTACACCTTC	CAVKSSRLYLGYTF
TRBV20-1	TRBJ2-7	few	.	TGCAGTGCTAGACAGGGGAGCTCCTACGAGCAGTACTTC	CSARQGSSYEQYF
TRBV7-9	TRBJ2-7	.	TRBD1	TGTGCCAGCAGCTTAGAGACAGGGAACAACTACGAGCAGTACTTC	CASSLETGNNYEQYF
TRBV7-9	TRBJ2-5	.	TRBD1	TGTGCCAGCAGCGTCTGGGACAGCCAAGAGACCCAGTACTTC	CASSVWDSQETQYF
TRBV24-1	TRBJ1-2	once	TRBD1	TGTGCCACCAGTAGACAGGGAGACTATGGCTACACCTTC	CATSRQGDYGYTF
TRBV6-6	TRBJ1-1	.	TRBD1	TGTGCCAGCAGGGACTTGACAGGGCTGACTGAAGCTTTCTTT	CASRDLTGLTEAFF
TRBV6-6	TRBJ1-6	few	.	TGTGCCAGCAGTGGGGGTGGACAGTGGATTTCACCCCTCCACTTT	CASSGGGQWISPLHF
TRBV6-6	TRBJ1-1	.	.	TGTGCCAGCAGCTCCGTATGGGTGAGACCGGGAAAGAACACTGAAGCTTTCTTT	CASSSVWVRPGKNTEAFF
TRBV6-6	TRBJ1-1	few	.	TGTGCCAGCAGTTACGATGGCAGGGTGGGCACTGAAGCTTTCTTT	CASSYDGRVGTEAFF
TRBV4-1	TRBJ2-1	once	.	TGCGCCAGCAGCCAAGTCCTTTCCCATGAGCAGTTCTTC	CASSQVLSHEQFF
TRBV7-6	TRBJ2-1	few	.	TGTGCCAGCAGCTTAGGTGGGGGCCTAGTAGAGCAGTTCTTC	CASSLGGGLVEQFF
TRBV11-2	TRBJ1-1	few	.	TGTGCCAGCAGCTTAGGGGTGGACCGGGTGAACACTGAAGCTTTCTTT	CASSLGVDRVNTEAFF
TRBV19	TRBJ2-3	few	.	TGTGCCAGTAGTATAGTACCCACAGATACGCAGTATTTT	CASSIVPTDTQYF
TRBV7-8	TRBJ1-2	few	.	TGTGCCAGCAGCCCCCGACAGGTCTACTCCTATGGCTACACCTTC	CASSPRQVYSYGYTF
TRBV7-2	TRBJ2-3	few	TRBD1	TGTGCCAGCAGCCTAAACGGACAGGGCACAGATACGCAGTATTTT	CASSLNGQGTDTQYF
TRBV7-6	TRBJ2-3	.	TRBD1	TGTGCCAGCAGCCCCGGGACAGGGGTCGGTGCAGATACGCAGTATTTT	CASSPGTGVGADTQYF
TRBV19	TRBJ1-1	few	.	TGTGCCAGTAGTATGACAGATGAAGCTTTCTTT	CASSMTDEAFF
TRBV7-9	TRBJ1-1	.	TRBD1	TGTGCCAGCAGCGACGGGACAGGGAGGCGCGCTGAAGCTTTCTTT	CASSDGTGRRAEAFF
TRBV27	TRBJ1-2	few	TRBD1	TGTGCCAGCAGCTGGACAGGGGGGTATGGCTACACCTTC	CASSWTGGYGYTF